The sequence of this TCR beta chain was determined in a study of blood T cell repertoires in COVID-19. Study as a whole: T cells, B-cell-depleted T cells, or PBMCs provided the cDNA or gDNA that served as material.

Only in-frame clones appear in the TCRdb table, and some are missing; sequencing was by immunoSEQ multiplex PCR. The sample holds 380,000 or so clones; roughly nine tenths are singletons and the top ten take approximately 1.2%. Comment on this clone: One end of the junction varies from germline; a read error may be responsible.

Germline V gene sequence: CDR1 SSHAT, CDR2 FNYEAQ (reference sequence). The CDR3 contains 15 residues. The sequence came from a man aged 35 to 55 with acute or convalescent COVID-19. The genes are TRBV7-7 and TRBJ1-3, with D hard to call. The source material was peripheral blood. CDR3: CASSLARDSGNTIYF. Here the CDR3 DNA reads TGTGCTAGCAGCTTAGCGAGGGACTCTGGAAACACCATATATTTT.